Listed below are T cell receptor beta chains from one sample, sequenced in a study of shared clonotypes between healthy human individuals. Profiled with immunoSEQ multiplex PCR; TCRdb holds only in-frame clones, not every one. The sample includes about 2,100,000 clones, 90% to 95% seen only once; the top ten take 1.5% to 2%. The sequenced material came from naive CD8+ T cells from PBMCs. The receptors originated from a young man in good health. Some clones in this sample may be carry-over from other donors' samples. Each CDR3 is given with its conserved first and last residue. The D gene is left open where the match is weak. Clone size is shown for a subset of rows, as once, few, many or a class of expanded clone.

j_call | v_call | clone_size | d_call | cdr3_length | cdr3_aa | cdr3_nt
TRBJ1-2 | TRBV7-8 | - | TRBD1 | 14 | CASSPGHGTDGYTF | TGTGCCAGCAGCCCAGGCCACGGGACAGATGGCTACACCTTC
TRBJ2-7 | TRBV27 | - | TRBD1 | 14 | CASSFDRGGHEQYF | TGTGCCAGCAGTTTTGACAGGGGGGGGCACGAGCAGTACTTC
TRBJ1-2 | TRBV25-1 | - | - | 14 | CASRPSGTDYGYTF | TGTGCCAGCAGGCCTTCGGGAACGGACTATGGCTACACCTTC
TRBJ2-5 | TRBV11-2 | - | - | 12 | CASSLGAETQYF | TGTGCCAGCAGCTTGGGGGCAGAGACCCAGTACTTC
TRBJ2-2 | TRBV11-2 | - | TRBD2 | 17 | CASSLDHQREGHGELFF | TGTGCCAGCAGCTTAGATCATCAGCGGGAGGGCCACGGGGAGCTGTTTTTT
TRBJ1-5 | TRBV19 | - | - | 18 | CASSKTTMRGYSNQPQHF | TGTGCCAGTAGTAAGACGACAATGAGGGGGTACAGCAATCAGCCCCAGCATTTT
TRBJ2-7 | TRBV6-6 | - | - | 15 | CASSYSSSGSYEQYF | TGTGCCAGCAGTTACTCGAGTTCGGGCTCCTACGAGCAGTACTTC
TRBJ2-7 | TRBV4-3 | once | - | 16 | CASSQDRDPPGREQYF | TGCGCCAGCAGCCAGGACCGGGACCCTCCGGGGAGGGAGCAGTACTTC
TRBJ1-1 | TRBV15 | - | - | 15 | CATSSRRGASTEAFF | TGTGCCACCAGCAGTCGCCGGGGGGCAAGCACTGAAGCTTTCTTT
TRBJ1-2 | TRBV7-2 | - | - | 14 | CASSRVGKSYGYTF | TGTGCCAGCAGCCGAGTGGGAAAGTCGTATGGCTACACCTTC
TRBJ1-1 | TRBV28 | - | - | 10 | CAAGGGEAFF | TGTGCTGCGGGAGGGGGGGAAGCTTTCTTT
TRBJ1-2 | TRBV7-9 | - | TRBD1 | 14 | CASSPDRGYYGYTF | TGTGCCAGCAGCCCGGACAGGGGATACTATGGCTACACCTTC
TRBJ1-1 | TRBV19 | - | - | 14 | CASTDWTGNTEAFF | TGTGCCAGTACCGACTGGACGGGGAACACTGAAGCTTTCTTT
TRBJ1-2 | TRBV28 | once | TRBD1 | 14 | CASSVGQGGYGYTF | TGTGCCAGCAGCGTTGGACAGGGCGGCTATGGCTACACCTTC
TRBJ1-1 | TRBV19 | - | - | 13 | CASSPNLNTEAFF | TGTGCCAGTAGTCCAAATCTGAACACTGAAGCTTTCTTT
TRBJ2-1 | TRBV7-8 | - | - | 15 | CASGVALSSYNEQFF | TGTGCCAGCGGGGTGGCGCTAAGCTCCTACAATGAGCAGTTCTTC
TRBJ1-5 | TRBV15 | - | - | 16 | CATSRDWVVSNQPQHF | TGTGCCACCAGCAGAGACTGGGTGGTAAGCAATCAGCCCCAGCATTTT
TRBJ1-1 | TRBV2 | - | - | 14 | CASSPSEGDTEAFF | TGTGCCAGCAGTCCTTCGGAAGGGGACACTGAAGCTTTCTTT
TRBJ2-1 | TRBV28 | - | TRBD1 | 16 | CASSQPQGASYNEQFF | TGTGCCAGCAGCCAACCTCAGGGGGCGTCCTACAATGAGCAGTTCTTC
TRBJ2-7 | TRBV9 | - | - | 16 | CASSVGARTLSYEQYF | TGTGCCAGCAGCGTAGGGGCACGCACCCTATCCTACGAGCAGTACTTC
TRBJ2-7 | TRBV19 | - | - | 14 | CASSIYRGTYEQYF | TGTGCCAGTAGTATTTATCGGGGGACCTACGAGCAGTACTTC
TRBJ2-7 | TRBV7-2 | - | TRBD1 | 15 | CASSSRDRRYYEQYF | TGTGCCAGCAGCTCCCGGGACAGGCGGTACTACGAGCAGTACTTC